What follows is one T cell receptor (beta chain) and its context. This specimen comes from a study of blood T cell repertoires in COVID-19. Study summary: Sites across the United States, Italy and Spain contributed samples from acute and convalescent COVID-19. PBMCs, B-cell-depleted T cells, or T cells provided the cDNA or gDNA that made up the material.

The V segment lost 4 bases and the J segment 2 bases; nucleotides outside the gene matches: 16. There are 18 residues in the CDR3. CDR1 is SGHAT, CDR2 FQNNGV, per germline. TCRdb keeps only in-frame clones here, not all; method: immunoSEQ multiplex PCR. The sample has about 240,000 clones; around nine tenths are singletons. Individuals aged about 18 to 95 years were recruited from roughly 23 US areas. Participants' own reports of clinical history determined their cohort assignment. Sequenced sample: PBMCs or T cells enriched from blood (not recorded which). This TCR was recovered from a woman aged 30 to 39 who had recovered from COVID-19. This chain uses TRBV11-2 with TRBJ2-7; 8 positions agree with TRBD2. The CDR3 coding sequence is TGTGCCAGCAGCTCCCTTCTAGCGGGCTCACCCCCCACCTACGAGCAGTACTTC. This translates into CASSSLLAGSPPTYEQYF.